The 6 T cell receptor beta chains in this list originate from one sample, sequenced in a study of blood T cell repertoires in COVID-19. Method: immunoSEQ multiplex PCR; TCRdb's copy keeps in-frame clones and lacks some. The sample has approximately 76,000 clones, around 79% seen once; the top ten hold about a third. What was sequenced was peripheral blood. The receptor set was obtained from a woman between 70 and 85 years old with acute or convalescent COVID-19.

The V and J genes are TRBV2 and TRBJ1-6; 7 bases are shared with TRBD1. The CDR3 consists of 13 residues. The V gene's germline CDR1 is SNHLY and CDR2 FYNNEI. The V and J ends lost 11 bases and 10 bases, in that order; junction bases with no gene match: 11. The CDR3 coding sequence is TGTGCCGGTAAACGTGACAGGGACTCACCCCTCCACTTT. Translated: CAGKRDRDSPLHF.

J is TRBJ1-2 and V is TRBV4-1; D is unclear. Trimming left V 0 bases short and J 7 bases short, with 15 bases between. Germline lookup yields CDR1 MGHRA and CDR2 YSYEKL. This CDR3 spans 15 amino acids. The CDR3 here is CASSQDPGRISGYTF. In DNA form, the CDR3 reads TGCGCCAGCAGCCAAGATCCGGGGAGGATCTCTGGCTACACCTTC.

DNA for the CDR3: TGTGCCAGCAGTCCACAGGGGTATGAGCAGTTCTTC. Translated: CASSPQGYEQFF. The chain links TRBV7-3 to TRBJ2-1, with 7 nucleotides matching TRBD1. This CDR3 has 12 amino acids. The germline CDR1 and CDR2 sequences are SGHTA and FQGTGA. V lost 6 bases to trimming and J lost 8 bases; unmatched junction nucleotides: 4.

V and J are TRBV27 and TRBJ1-4, with 11 bases lining up with TRBD1. The V segment lost 6 bases and the J segment 7 bases; nucleotides outside the gene matches: 7. Germline V CDR1 and CDR2: MNHEY, SMNVEV (reference sequence). The CDR3 totals 15 residues. DNA for the CDR3: TGTGCCAGCAGCGCGTCGGACAGGGGGCTTGAAAAACTGTTTTTT. This gives the protein CASSASDRGLEKLFF. The full variable domain, its missing parts supplied by reference TRBV27 and TRBJ1-4, is EAQVTQNPRYLITVTGKKLTVTCSQNMNHEYMSWYRQDPGLGLRQIYYSMNVEVTDKGDVPEGYKVSRKEKRNFPLILESPSPNQTSLYFCASSASDRGLEKLFFGSGTQLSVL.

V gene TRBV6-5 combines with J gene TRBJ2-7, with D possibly TRBD1 on 5 matching bases. Trimming removed 4 bases from V and 6 bases from J, with 19 bases in between. This CDR3 contains 15 residues. Germline V gene lookup returns CDR1 MNHEY and CDR2 SVGAGI. The CDR3 sequence is CASSWGGQGSFEQYF. CDR3 coding DNA: TGTGCCAGCAGTTGGGGTGGGCAGGGCTCGTTCGAGCAGTACTTC.

This clone has only a few counts. The gene calls are TRBV6-5 and TRBJ2-7; 7 bases align to TRBD1. Germline V gene sequence: CDR1 MNHEY, CDR2 SVGAGI. The V gene end was trimmed by 5 bases and the J gene end by 2 bases; junction bases not matched to a gene: 6. This CDR3 contains 14 residues. The CDR3 bases are TGTGCCAGCAGTACCGGGACAGAAACCTACGAGCAGTACTTC. Translating it yields CASSTGTETYEQYF.